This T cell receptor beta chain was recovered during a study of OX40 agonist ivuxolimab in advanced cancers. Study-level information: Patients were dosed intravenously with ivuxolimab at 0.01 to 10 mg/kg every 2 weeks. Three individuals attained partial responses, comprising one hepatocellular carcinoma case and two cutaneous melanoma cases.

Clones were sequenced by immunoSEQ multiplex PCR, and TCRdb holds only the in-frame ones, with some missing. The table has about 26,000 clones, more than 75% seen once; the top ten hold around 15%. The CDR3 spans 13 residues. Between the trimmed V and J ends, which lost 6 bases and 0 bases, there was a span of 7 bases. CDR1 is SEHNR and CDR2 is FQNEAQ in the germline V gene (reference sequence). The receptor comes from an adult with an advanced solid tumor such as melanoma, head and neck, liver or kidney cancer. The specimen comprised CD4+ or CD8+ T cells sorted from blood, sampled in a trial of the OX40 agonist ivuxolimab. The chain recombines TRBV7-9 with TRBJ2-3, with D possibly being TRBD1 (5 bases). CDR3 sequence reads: CASSRTSTDTQYF. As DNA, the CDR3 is TGTGCCAGCAGTCGGACAAGCACAGATACGCAGTATTTT.